This T cell receptor (beta chain) was identified during a study of T cells in Graves' hyperthyroidism and ophthalmopathy. Broader study findings: Progression to ophthalmopathy was predicted a median of 6.5 months early.

Individuals with ophthalmopathy presented a Clinical Activity Score of at least 3, a NOSPECS grade of at least 4 and a duration under 3 months. Not enrolled were patients with uncontrolled infection, other autoimmune disease, pregnancy or lactation. PBMCs were obtained from about 9 ml fresh peripheral blood. Regions amplified from RNA transcripts were the TCR beta CDR3 regions. TCR CDR3 regions were first amplified by RT-PCR with HTBI primers. TCRdb recomputed calls from the multiplex PCR reads with MiXCR, one row per CDR3 protein. The repertoire holds a few hundred thousand distinct CDR3 sequences, with 15% to 20% as singletons. Trimming left V 8 bases short and J 2 bases short, with 13 bases between. Germline values: CDR1 MDHEN, CDR2 SYDVKM. The CDR3 runs to 13 residues. With respect to this clonotype: What it recognizes is unknown.

Material: blood. The chain employs TRBV28 and TRBJ2-7; the D gene could be TRBD1 or TRBD2 (5 bases each). The receptor comes from a woman aged 25 to 39 with Graves' ophthalmopathy. This chain's CDR3 is CASGGPKTYEQYF. CDR3 sequence (DNA): TGTGCCAGCGGGGGACCGAAGACCTACGAGCAGTACTTC.